One and the same sample provided the 2 T cell receptor beta chains below, sequenced in a study of shared clonotypes between healthy human individuals. Assay: immunoSEQ multiplex PCR; the TCRdb copy retains only in-frame clones and omits some. The sample shows about 1.1 million clones, 70% to 85% of them seen only once. Material: memory CD4+ T cells from PBMCs. Subset described: CD45RA-negative fraction. The receptors derive from a man aged 18 to 35 in good health. Some clones in this sample may be carry-over from other donors' samples.

V usage is TRBV7-9 and J usage is TRBJ2-7; 13 positions agree with TRBD2. CDR3 length equals 15 residues. Trimming took 4 bases from V and 7 from J; bases not matched to a gene: 7. Germline CDR1 is SEHNR and CDR2 is FQNEAQ (reference sequence). The CDR3 protein is CASSSGTSGNHEQYF. The CDR3 DNA reads as TGTGCCAGCAGCTCCGGGACTAGCGGGAACCATGAGCAGTACTTC.

The V gene is TRBV5-4, the J gene TRBJ2-7, with 9 bases identical to TRBD1. Germline loops: CDR1 SGHNT, CDR2 YYREEE (reference sequence). Unmatched junction bases numbered 3, after V lost 3 bases and J lost 2 bases. The CDR3 loop spans 14 amino acids. The CDR3 sequence: CASSWGQGTYEQYF. CDR3 in DNA: TGTGCCAGCAGCTGGGGACAGGGAACCTACGAGCAGTACTTC.